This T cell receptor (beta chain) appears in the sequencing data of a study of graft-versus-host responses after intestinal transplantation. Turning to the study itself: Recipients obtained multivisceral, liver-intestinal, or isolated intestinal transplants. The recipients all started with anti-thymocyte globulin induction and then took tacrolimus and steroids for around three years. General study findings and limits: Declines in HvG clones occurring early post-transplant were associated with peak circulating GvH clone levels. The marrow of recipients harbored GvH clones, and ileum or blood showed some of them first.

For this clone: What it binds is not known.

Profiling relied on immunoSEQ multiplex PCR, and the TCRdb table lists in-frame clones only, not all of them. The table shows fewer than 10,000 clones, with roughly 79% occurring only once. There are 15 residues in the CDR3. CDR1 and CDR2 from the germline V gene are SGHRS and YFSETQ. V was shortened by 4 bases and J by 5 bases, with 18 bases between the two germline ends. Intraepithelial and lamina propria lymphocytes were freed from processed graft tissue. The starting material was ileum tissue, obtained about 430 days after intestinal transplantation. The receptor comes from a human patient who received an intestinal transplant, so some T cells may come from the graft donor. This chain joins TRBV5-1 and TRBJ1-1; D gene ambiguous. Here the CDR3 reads CASSLGGSFGTEAFF. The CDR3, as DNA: TGCGCCAGCAGCCTCGGCGGGTCTTTCGGTACTGAAGCTTTCTTT.